The source of this T cell receptor beta chain is a study of blood T cell repertoires in COVID-19. Germline-derived CDR1 and CDR2 are SGHVS and FNYEAQ. The CDR3 covers 18 residues. J was trimmed by 3 bases and V by 1 base; bases with no gene match: 11. Profiled with immunoSEQ multiplex PCR; TCRdb holds only in-frame clones, not every one. The repertoire holds approximately 250,000 clones, with around nine tenths as singletons. The genes are TRBV7-6 and TRBJ1-3, with TRBD1 matching over 8 bases. The clonotype comes from a man between 40 and 49 years old with active or convalescent COVID-19. Sequenced material: peripheral blood. Written as DNA, the CDR3 is TGTGCCAGCAGCTTAGAATCAGGGGGCAAATTGTATGGAAACACCATATATTTT. Protein product: CASSLESGGKLYGNTIYF.